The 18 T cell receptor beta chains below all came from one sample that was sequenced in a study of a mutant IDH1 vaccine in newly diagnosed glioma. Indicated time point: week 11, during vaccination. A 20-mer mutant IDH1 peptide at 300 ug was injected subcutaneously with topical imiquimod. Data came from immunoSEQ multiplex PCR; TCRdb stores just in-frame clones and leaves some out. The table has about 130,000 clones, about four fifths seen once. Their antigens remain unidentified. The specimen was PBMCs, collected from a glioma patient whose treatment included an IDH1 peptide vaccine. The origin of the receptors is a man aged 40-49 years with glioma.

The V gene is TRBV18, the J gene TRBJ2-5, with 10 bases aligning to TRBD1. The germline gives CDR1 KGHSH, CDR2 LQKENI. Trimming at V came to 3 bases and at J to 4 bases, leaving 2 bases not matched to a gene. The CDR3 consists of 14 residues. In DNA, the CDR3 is TGTGCCAGCTCACCCGGACAGGGGGGAGAGACCCAGTACTTC. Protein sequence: CASSPGQGGETQYF.

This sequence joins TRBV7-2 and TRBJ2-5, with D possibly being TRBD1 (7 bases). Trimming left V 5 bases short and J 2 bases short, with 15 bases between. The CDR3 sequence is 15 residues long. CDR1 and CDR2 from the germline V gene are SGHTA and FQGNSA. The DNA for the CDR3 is TGTGCCAGCAGCCGACAATCAGGGGGGCAAGAGACCCAGTACTTC. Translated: CASSRQSGGQETQYF. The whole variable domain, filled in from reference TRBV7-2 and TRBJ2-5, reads GAGVSQSPSNKVTEKGKDVELRCDPISGHTALYWYRQSLGQGLEFLIYFQGNSAPDKSGLPSDRFSAERTGGSVSTLTIQRTQQEDSAVYLCASSRQSGGQETQYFGPGTRLLVL.

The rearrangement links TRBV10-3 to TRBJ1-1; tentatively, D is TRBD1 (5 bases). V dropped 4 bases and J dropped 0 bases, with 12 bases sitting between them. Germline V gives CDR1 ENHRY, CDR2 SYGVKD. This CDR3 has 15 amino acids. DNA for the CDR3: TGTGCCATCAGTGGGACACCCATAGTGAACACTGAAGCTTTCTTT. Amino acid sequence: CAISGTPIVNTEAFF.

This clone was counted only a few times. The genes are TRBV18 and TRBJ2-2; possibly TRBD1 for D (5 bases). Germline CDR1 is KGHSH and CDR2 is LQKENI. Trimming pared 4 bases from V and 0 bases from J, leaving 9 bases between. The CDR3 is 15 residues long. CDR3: CASSHDRTNTGELFF. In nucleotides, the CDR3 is TGTGCCAGCTCACACGACAGAACGAACACCGGGGAGCTGTTTTTT.

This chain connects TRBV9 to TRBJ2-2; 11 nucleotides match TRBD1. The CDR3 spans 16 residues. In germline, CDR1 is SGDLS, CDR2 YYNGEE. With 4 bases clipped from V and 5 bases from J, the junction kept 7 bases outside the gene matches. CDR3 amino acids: CASSLQGQGGTGELFF. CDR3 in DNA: TGTGCCAGCAGCCTCCAGGGACAGGGGGGGACCGGGGAGCTGTTTTTT.

CDR3 in amino acids: CASSFFDSNYGYTF. The CDR3 DNA reads as TGTGCCAGCAGCTTTTTTGACAGCAACTATGGCTACACCTTC. The J gene is TRBJ1-2, the V gene TRBV5-6; D perhaps matches TRBD1 (5 bases). This CDR3 has 14 residues. Germline lookup yields CDR1 SGHDT and CDR2 YYEEEE. The germline V and J ends were trimmed by 2 bases and 2 bases, with 10 bases remaining between them.

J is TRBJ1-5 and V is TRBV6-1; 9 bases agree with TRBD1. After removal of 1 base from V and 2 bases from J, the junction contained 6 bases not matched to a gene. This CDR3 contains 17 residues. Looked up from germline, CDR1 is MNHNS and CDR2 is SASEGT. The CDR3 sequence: CASSEGYTGGGNQPQHF. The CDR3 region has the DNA TGTGCCAGCAGTGAAGGGTATACAGGGGGCGGCAATCAGCCCCAGCATTTT.

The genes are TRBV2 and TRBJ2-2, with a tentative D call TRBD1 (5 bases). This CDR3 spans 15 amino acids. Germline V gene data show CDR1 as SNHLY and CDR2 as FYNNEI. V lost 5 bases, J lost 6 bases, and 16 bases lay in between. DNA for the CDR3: TGTGCCAGCAGTAGGCGGCAGGGTGGGTCCGGGGAGCTGTTTTTT. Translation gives CASSRRQGGSGELFF.

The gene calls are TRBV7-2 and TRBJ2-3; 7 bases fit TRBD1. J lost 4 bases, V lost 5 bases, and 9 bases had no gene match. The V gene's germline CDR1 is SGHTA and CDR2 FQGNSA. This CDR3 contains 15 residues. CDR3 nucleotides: TGTGCCAGCAGCCTCCGGGGACAGACGGCAGATACGCAGTATTTT. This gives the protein CASSLRGQTADTQYF.

The DNA for the CDR3 is TGTGCCAGCAGTGACCGTCCCGGAGGCAACGCAGATACGCAGTATTTT. Its translation is CASSDRPGGNADTQYF. The rearrangement uses TRBV6-4 and TRBJ2-3; D might be TRBD2 (5 bases). The ends were cut back, 2 bases at V and 4 bases at J, with 16 bases in the middle. The CDR3 is 16 residues long. Looked up from germline, CDR1 is MRHNA and CDR2 is SNTAGT.

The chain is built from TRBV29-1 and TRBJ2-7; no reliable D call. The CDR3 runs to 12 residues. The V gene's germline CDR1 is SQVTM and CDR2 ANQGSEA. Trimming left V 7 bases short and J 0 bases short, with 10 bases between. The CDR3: CSGVGSSYEQYF. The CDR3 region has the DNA TGCAGCGGCGTGGGCAGCTCCTACGAGCAGTACTTC.

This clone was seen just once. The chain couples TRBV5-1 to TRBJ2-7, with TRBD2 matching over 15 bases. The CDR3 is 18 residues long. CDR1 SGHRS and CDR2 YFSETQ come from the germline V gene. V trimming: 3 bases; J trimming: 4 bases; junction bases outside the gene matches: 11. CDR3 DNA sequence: TGCGCCAGCAGCTGGCCGGGACTAGCGGGAGGTCCCACGTACGAGCAGTACTTC. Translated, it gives CASSWPGLAGGPTYEQYF. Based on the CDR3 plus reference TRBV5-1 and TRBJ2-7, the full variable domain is KAGVTQTPRYLIKTRGQQVTLSCSPISGHRSVSWYQQTPGQGLQFLFEYFSETQRNKGNFPGRFSGRQFSNSRSEMNVSTLELGDSALYLCASSWPGLAGGPTYEQYFGPGTRLTVT.

The CDR3 region is CATSRDWSREVYNEQFF. In nucleotides, the CDR3 is TGTGCCACCAGCAGAGACTGGTCCAGGGAGGTCTACAATGAGCAGTTCTTC. V and J are TRBV15 and TRBJ2-1; the D gene is possibly TRBD2 (6 bases). V was trimmed by 0 bases and J by 3 bases, leaving 15 bases between them. Looked up from germline, CDR1 is LNHNV and CDR2 is YYDKDF (reference sequence). The CDR3 is made up of 17 amino acids.

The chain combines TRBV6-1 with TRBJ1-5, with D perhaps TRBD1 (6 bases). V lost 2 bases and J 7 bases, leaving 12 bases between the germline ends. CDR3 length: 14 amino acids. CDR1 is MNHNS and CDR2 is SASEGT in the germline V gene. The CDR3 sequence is CASSERQAGQPQHF. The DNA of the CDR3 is TGTGCCAGCAGTGAAAGACAGGCAGGACAGCCCCAGCATTTT.

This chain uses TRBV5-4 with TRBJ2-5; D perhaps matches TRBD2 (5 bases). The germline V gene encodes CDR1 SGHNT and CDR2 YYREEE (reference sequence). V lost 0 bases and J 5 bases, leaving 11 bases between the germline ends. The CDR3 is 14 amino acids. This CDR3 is CASSLGGSGETQYF. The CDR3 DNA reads TGTGCCAGCAGCTTGGGAGGGTCGGGGGAGACCCAGTACTTC.

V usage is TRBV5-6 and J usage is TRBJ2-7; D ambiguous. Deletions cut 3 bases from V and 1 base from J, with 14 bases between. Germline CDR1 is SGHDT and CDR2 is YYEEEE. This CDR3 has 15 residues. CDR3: CASSSPSEGSYEQYF. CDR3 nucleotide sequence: TGTGCCAGCAGCTCCCCCTCGGAAGGGTCCTACGAGCAGTACTTC.

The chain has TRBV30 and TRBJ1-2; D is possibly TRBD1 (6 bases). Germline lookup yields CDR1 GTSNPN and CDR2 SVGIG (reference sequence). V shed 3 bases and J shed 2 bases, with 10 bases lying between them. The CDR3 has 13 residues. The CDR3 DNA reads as TGTGCCTGGAGGGGGGACACCAACTATGGCTACACCTTC. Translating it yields CAWRGDTNYGYTF.

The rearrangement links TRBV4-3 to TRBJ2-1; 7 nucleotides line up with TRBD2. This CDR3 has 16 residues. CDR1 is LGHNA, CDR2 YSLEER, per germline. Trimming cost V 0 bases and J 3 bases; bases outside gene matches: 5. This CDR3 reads CASSQDGGGVYNEQFF. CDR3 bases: TGCGCCAGCAGCCAAGATGGGGGGGGAGTCTACAATGAGCAGTTCTTC.